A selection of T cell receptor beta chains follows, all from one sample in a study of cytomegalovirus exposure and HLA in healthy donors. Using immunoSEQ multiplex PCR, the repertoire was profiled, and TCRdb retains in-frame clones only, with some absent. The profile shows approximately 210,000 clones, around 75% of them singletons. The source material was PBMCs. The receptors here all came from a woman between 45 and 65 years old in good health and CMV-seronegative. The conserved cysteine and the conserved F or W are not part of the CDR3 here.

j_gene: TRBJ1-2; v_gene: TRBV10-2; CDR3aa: ASSRTERGVYGYT
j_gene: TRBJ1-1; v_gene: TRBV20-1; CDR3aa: SASRGTEAF
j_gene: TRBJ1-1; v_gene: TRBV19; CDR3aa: ASSWGEVAEAF
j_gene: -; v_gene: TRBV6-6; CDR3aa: ASSYGKGTEPYEQY
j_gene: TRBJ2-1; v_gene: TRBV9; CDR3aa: ASSVSGGTHNEQF
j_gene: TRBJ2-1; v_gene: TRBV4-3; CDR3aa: ASSQEGTGSSYNEQF
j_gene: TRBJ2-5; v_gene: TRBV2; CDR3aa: ASSSLTGTAEQY
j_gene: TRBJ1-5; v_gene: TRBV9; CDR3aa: ASSVALRTGFDQPQH
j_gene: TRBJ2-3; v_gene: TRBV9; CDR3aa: ASSVGVRDTQY
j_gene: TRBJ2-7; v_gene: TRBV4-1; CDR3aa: ASSPARDRGIYEQY
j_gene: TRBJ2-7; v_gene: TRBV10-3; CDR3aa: AISESGSLSSYEQY
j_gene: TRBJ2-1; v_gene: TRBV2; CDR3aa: ASTVLAGRYNEQF
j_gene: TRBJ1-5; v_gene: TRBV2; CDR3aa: ASSDETGVPSNQPQH
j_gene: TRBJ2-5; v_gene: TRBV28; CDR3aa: ASSLSAETQY
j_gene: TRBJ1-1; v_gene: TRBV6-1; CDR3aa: ASSVNRDRGLRGEAF
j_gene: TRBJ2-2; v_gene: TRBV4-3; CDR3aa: ASSQQLPRDRSPTTGELF
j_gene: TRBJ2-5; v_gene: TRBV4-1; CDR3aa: ASSQGGETQY
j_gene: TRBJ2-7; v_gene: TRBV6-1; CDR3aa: ASSSPRTGGYEQY
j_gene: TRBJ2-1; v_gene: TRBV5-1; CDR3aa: ASSPDSLGFYNEQF